This entry features one T cell receptor beta chain sequence. Its antigen is unknown. This sample was taken from a study of siplizumab effects on memory and regulatory T cells. CDR1 MNHNS and CDR2 SASEGT come from the germline V gene. V lost 7 bases and J lost 3; bases outside the gene matches: 7. The length of the CDR3 is 14 residues. Profiled with immunoSEQ multiplex PCR; TCRdb holds only in-frame clones, not every one. The sample lists approximately 28,000 clones; approximately 80% were seen once. Study-level findings and limits: Siplizumab significantly brought down the alloreactive sequences that trace back to unstimulated CD4+ memory cells.

Among a few donor pairs, the unstimulated naive, memory, effector memory and TEMRA subsets underwent sequencing. The specimen was memory CD4+ T cells sorted from blood. The J gene is TRBJ2-7, the V gene TRBV6-1, with 9 bases lining up with TRBD2. The clonotype comes from a human donor in good health. CDR3 amino acids: CASTRGRGSYEQYF. In DNA form, the CDR3 reads TGTGCCAGCACTCGCGGGAGGGGGAGCTACGAGCAGTACTTC.